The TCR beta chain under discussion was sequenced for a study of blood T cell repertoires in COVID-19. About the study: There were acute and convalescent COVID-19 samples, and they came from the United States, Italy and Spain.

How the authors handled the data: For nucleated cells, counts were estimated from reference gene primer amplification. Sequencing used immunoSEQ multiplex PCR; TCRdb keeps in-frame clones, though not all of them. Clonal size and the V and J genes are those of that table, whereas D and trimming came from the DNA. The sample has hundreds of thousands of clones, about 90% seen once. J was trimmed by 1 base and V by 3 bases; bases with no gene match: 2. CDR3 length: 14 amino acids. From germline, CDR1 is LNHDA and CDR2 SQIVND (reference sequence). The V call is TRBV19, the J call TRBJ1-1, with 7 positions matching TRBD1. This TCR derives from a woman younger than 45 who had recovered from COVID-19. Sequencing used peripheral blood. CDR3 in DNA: TGTGCCAGTAGTATGAGGGACAGGAACACTGAAGCTTTCTTT. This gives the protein CASSMRDRNTEAFF.